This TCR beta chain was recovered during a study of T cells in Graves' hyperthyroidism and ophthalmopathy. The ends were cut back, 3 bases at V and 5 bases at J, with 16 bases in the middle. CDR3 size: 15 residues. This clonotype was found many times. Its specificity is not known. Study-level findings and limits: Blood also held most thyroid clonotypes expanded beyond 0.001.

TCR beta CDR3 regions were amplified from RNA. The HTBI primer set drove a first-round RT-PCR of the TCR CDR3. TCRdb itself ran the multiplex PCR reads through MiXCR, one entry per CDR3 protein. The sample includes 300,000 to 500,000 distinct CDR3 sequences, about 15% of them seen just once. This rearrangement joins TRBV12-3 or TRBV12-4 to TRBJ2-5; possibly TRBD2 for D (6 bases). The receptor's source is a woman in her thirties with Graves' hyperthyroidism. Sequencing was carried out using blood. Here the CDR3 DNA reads TGTGCCAGCAGTTTGCAGGGAGGCTTAGGGGAGACCCAGTACTTC. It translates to CASSLQGGLGETQYF.